One sample yielded the 29 T cell receptor beta chains listed below, sequenced in a study of blood T cell repertoires in COVID-19. TCRdb's copy holds only in-frame clones and misses some; the assay was immunoSEQ multiplex PCR. The sample contains more than 13,000 clones, about 90% of which appear only once. Sequencing input: peripheral blood. These TCRs come from a human donor in a cohort sampled during active COVID-19.

The chain joins TRBV6-5 to TRBJ1-5, with D possibly matching TRBD1 (5 bases). Germline CDR1 is MNHEY and CDR2 is SVGAGI. The CDR3 runs 15 residues. V was shortened by 0 bases and J by 1 base, with 7 bases between the two germline ends. In DNA form, the CDR3 reads TGTGCCAGCAGTTACTCGGCAGGGAGCAATCAGCCCCAGCATTTT. Its protein product is CASSYSAGSNQPQHF.

The V gene is TRBV2, the J gene TRBJ2-5, with 12 bases aligning to TRBD2. V lost 5 bases to trimming and J lost 6 bases; unmatched junction nucleotides: 4. Germline CDR1 SNHLY, CDR2 FYNNEI. This CDR3 has 14 amino acids. The DNA of the CDR3 is TGTGCCAGCAGTCGGACTAGCGGGATGAAGACCCAGTACTTC. Its translation is CASSRTSGMKTQYF.

This clone was counted a single time. The CDR3 coding sequence is TGTGCCAGCAGTGAAGGTCCGGGTTCGGGACTAGTATGGGAGACCCAGTACTTC. Its protein product is CASSEGPGSGLVWETQYF. The chain combines TRBV6-1 with TRBJ2-5; 8 positions agree with TRBD2. This CDR3 is 18 amino acids long. Trimming removed 1 base from V and 5 bases from J; junction bases left unmatched: 15. Germline lookup yields CDR1 MNHNS and CDR2 SASEGT.

The gene calls are TRBV13 and TRBJ1-2; TRBD1 matches at 10 bases. Trimming cost V 5 bases and J 4 bases; bases outside gene matches: 4. The germline CDR1 and CDR2 sequences are PRHDT and FYEKMQ (reference sequence). The CDR3 runs 14 residues. The CDR3 DNA reads as TGTGCCAGCAGCCCCGGGGACAGGGGCTATGGCTACACCTTC. Its translation: CASSPGDRGYGYTF.

V usage is TRBV7-2 and J usage is TRBJ2-5, with D possibly TRBD1 on 6 matching bases. The V gene's germline CDR1 is SGHTA and CDR2 FQGNSA. The CDR3 spans 14 residues. The V gene lost 4 bases and the J gene lost 5 bases, with 14 bases spanning the gap. The CDR3 sequence is CASSSTGHRETQYF. The CDR3 DNA reads as TGTGCCAGCAGCTCTACGGGACATCGGGAGACCCAGTACTTC.

The chain employs TRBV24-1 and TRBJ2-1, with TRBD2 matching 14 bases. Trimming cost V 6 bases and J 3 bases; bases outside gene matches: 12. From germline, CDR1 is KGHDR and CDR2 SFDVKD. The CDR3 sequence is 19 residues long. In nucleotides, the CDR3 is TGTGCCACCAGTCGAGGGGAGGGGACTAGCGGGAGTTTCTACAATGAGCAGTTCTTC. Protein: CATSRGEGTSGSFYNEQFF.

The J gene is TRBJ1-2, the V gene TRBV27; D ambiguous. CDR1 is MNHEY and CDR2 is SMNVEV in the germline V gene (reference sequence). This CDR3 has 14 residues. The germline V and J ends were trimmed by 6 bases and 0 bases, with 11 bases remaining between them. The DNA of the CDR3 is TGTGCCAGCAGCCCGACAATAGCTAACTATGGCTACACCTTC. Protein: CASSPTIANYGYTF.

This chain uses TRBV18 with TRBJ1-5; unclear D gene. Trimming cost V 4 bases and J 0 bases, with 13 bases left between them. Per germline, CDR1 KGHSH and CDR2 LQKENI. The CDR3 totals 16 residues. The chain's CDR3 is CASSLSQDYSNQPQHF. DNA for the CDR3: TGTGCCAGCTCACTCTCGCAGGATTATAGCAATCAGCCCCAGCATTTT.

This clone was picked up a small number of times. The V gene is TRBV5-1, the J gene TRBJ2-6; possibly TRBD1 for D (6 bases). The CDR3 has 16 amino acids. CDR1 and CDR2 from the germline V gene are SGHRS and YFSETQ. V lost 5 bases and J 2 bases, leaving 14 bases between the germline ends. The CDR3 DNA reads as TGCGCCAGCAGTTCCAGGGGTGGGACTGGGGCCAACGTCCTGACTTTC. It specifies CASSSRGGTGANVLTF.

V usage is TRBV11-3 and J usage is TRBJ1-2, with a tentative D call TRBD1 (6 bases). Germline values: CDR1 SGHNT, CDR2 YENEEA. The CDR3 consists of 13 residues. Between the trimmed V and J ends, which lost 1 base and 8 bases, there was a span of 11 bases. This chain's CDR3 is CASSLGGPGGYTF. Written as DNA, the CDR3 is TGTGCCAGCAGCTTAGGGGGGCCAGGAGGCTACACCTTC.

V usage is TRBV7-9 and J usage is TRBJ2-1; TRBD2 matches at 7 bases. CDR1 SEHNR and CDR2 FQNEAQ come from the germline V gene (reference sequence). This CDR3 has 17 amino acids. Trimming cost V 2 bases and J 0 bases; bases outside gene matches: 7. The CDR3 region has the DNA TGTGCCAGCAGCTTACATACTAGCGATTTCTCCTACAATGAGCAGTTCTTC. Its protein product is CASSLHTSDFSYNEQFF.

This clone was observed a single time. The CDR3 region is CASSQENRGSYNEQFF. DNA of the CDR3: TGTGCCAGCAGCCAAGAAAACCGAGGGTCCTACAATGAGCAGTTCTTC. V gene TRBV4-2 combines with J gene TRBJ2-1, with a weak D call TRBD2 (5 bases). CDR3 length: 16 amino acids. V was pared by 0 bases and J by 1 base, with 10 bases between. The germline V gene has CDR1 LGHNA and CDR2 YNFKEQ.

The chain employs TRBV10-3 and TRBJ1-2, with 8 bases that match TRBD1. Looked up from germline, CDR1 is ENHRY and CDR2 is SYGVKD. This CDR3 comprises 13 residues. Trimming removed 2 bases from V and 7 bases from J; junction bases left unmatched: 3. The CDR3 here is CAISEGQGSGYTF. CDR3 in DNA: TGTGCCATCAGTGAGGGACAGGGATCTGGCTACACCTTC.

The chain employs TRBV2 and TRBJ2-2; 8 bases line up with TRBD1. This CDR3 has 15 residues. Trimming took 7 bases from V and 3 from J; bases not matched to a gene: 7. Germline CDR1 is SNHLY and CDR2 is FYNNEI. The CDR3 reads CASKKQGEDTGELFF. CDR3 nucleotides: TGTGCCAGCAAAAAACAGGGGGAGGACACCGGGGAGCTGTTTTTT. Complete variable domain (other parts from reference TRBV2 and TRBJ2-2): EPEVTQTPSHQVTQMGQEVILRCVPISNHLYFYWYRQILGQKVEFLVSFYNNEISEKSEIFDDQFSVERPDGSNFTLKIRSTKLEDSAMYFCASKKQGEDTGELFFGEGSRLTVL.

This sequence joins TRBV6-5 and TRBJ2-1, with 8 bases that match TRBD2. V was clipped by 4 bases and J by 15 bases; unmatched bases: 11. CDR1 is MNHEY, CDR2 SVGAGI, per germline. The CDR3 loop spans 13 amino acids. The DNA of the CDR3 is TGTGCCAGCAGTTTTCAATCCAGCGGGAGTCTGTTCTTC. Its translation is CASSFQSSGSLFF.

This sequence joins TRBV24-1 and TRBJ2-2; 7 bases are a match to TRBD1. The CDR3 runs to 16 residues. Germline trimming cut 2 bases from V and 2 bases from J; bases unmatched to any gene: 4. The germline gives CDR1 KGHDR, CDR2 SFDVKD. The CDR3 DNA reads as TGTGCCACCAGTGATTATGACAGGGCCAACACCGGGGAGCTGTTTTTT. Its protein product is CATSDYDRANTGELFF.

V and J are TRBV2 and TRBJ2-5, with 10 bases matching TRBD2. The CDR3 length is 16 residues. The junction had 15 bases not matched to a gene; V was cut back by 10 bases and J by 4 bases. Germline lookup yields CDR1 SNHLY and CDR2 FYNNEI. The CDR3 sequence is CAIDLLAGVLRETQYF. Written as DNA, the CDR3 is TGTGCCATCGACCTCCTAGCGGGAGTACTTCGAGAGACCCAGTACTTC.

The chain couples TRBV19 to TRBJ1-2; D ambiguous. CDR1 LNHDA and CDR2 SQIVND come from the germline V gene (reference sequence). CDR3 length equals 15 residues. Trimming shortened V by 4 bases and J by 5 bases, and 17 bases separated the two germline ends. DNA of the CDR3: TGTGCCAGTAGTAAGGCCGCGGCTGATTGGTATGGCTACACCTTC. It encodes CASSKAAADWYGYTF.

Sample share makes this clone large (0.1 to 1%). The CDR3 is CASSYPTSGKETQYF. CDR3 coding DNA: TGTGCCAGCAGTTACCCCACTAGCGGGAAAGAGACCCAGTACTTC. The chain carries TRBV6-2 or TRBV6-3 and TRBJ2-5; TRBD2 aligns across 10 bases. Germline CDR1 MNHEY, CDR2 SVGEGT. The CDR3 has 15 amino acids. V was clipped by 2 bases and J by 3 bases; unmatched bases: 3.

In its sample, this clone was seen once. This chain uses TRBV15 with TRBJ1-1; D is uncertain. Per the germline V gene, CDR1 is LNHNV and CDR2 is YYDKDF (reference sequence). The length of the CDR3 is 13 residues. The V gene lost 0 bases and the J gene lost 1 base, with 3 bases spanning the gap. The CDR3 reads CATSRDGNTEAFF. For the CDR3, the DNA is TGTGCCACCAGCAGAGACGGGAACACTGAAGCTTTCTTT.

The V call is TRBV30, the J call TRBJ1-1, with D unresolved. The CDR3 extends over 13 amino acids. V lost 3 bases and J 3 bases, leaving 11 bases between the germline ends. Per germline, CDR1 GTSNPN and CDR2 SVGIG (reference sequence). CDR3 sequence reads: CAWRATLYTEAFF. In DNA form, the CDR3 reads TGTGCCTGGAGAGCCACCCTTTACACTGAAGCTTTCTTT.

This rearrangement joins TRBV7-8 to TRBJ2-5; maybe TRBD1 (6 bases). CDR3 size: 15 residues. V was pared by 5 bases and J by 3 bases, with 16 bases between. Looked up from germline, CDR1 is SGHVS and CDR2 is FQNEAQ. This CDR3 is CASSKDSPIEETQYF. Here the CDR3 DNA reads TGTGCCAGCAGCAAGGACAGCCCGATCGAAGAGACCCAGTACTTC.

This chain links TRBV28 with TRBJ2-7; D not certain. The CDR3 covers 13 residues. Germline V gives CDR1 MDHEN, CDR2 SYDVKM. V gave up 2 bases and J gave up 2 bases, with 7 bases separating them. The CDR3 here is CASSLLNTYEQYF. The CDR3 region has the DNA TGTGCCAGCAGTTTACTAAATACCTACGAGCAGTACTTC.

The rearrangement uses TRBV6-5 and TRBJ1-2; possible D gene TRBD1, 6 bases. The germline gives CDR1 MNHEY, CDR2 SVGAGI. This CDR3 spans 16 amino acids. V was shortened by 4 bases and J by 4 bases, with 19 bases between the two germline ends. CDR3 loop: CASSSYSTGFSYGYTF. The CDR3 DNA reads TGTGCCAGCAGTTCCTATTCAACAGGGTTTAGCTATGGCTACACCTTC.

The chain is built from TRBV7-2 and TRBJ1-1; the match to TRBD1 covers 9 bases. The CDR3 sequence is 16 residues long. The junction had 5 bases not matched to a gene; V was cut back by 2 bases and J by 1 base. Germline-derived CDR1 and CDR2 are SGHTA and FQGNSA. The CDR3 DNA reads as TGTGCCAGCAGCTTACGGACAGGGGCCGCGAACACTGAAGCTTTCTTT. Its translation is CASSLRTGAANTEAFF.

V is TRBV24-1 and J is TRBJ2-3; 7 positions match TRBD1. Looked up from germline, CDR1 is KGHDR and CDR2 is SFDVKD. This CDR3 contains 14 residues. V lost 5 bases, J lost 5 bases, and 6 bases stayed unmatched. The CDR3 region has the DNA TGTGCCACCAGTGCCCCCTACAGGGGAGATACGCAGTATTTT. Its translation is CATSAPYRGDTQYF.

The chain recombines TRBV7-9 with TRBJ1-2; maybe TRBD1 (5 bases). Germline V gives CDR1 SEHNR, CDR2 FQNEAQ (reference sequence). The CDR3 has 16 amino acids. The V gene lost 2 bases and the J gene lost 5 bases, with 18 bases spanning the gap. CDR3 sequence (DNA): TGTGCCAGCAGCTTATCCCAGGGATCAGGTGGTTATGGCTACACCTTC. Translated, it gives CASSLSQGSGGYGYTF.

V usage is TRBV7-9 and J usage is TRBJ2-7; TRBD2 is a possible D gene (6 bases). V lost 4 bases and J 2 bases, leaving 12 bases between the germline ends. Germline assignment: CDR1 SEHNR and CDR2 FQNEAQ (reference sequence). The CDR3 totals 14 residues. In DNA, the CDR3 is TGTGCCAGCAGCTCCGGGACTGCCCCCTACGAGCAGTACTTC. It yields the protein CASSSGTAPYEQYF.

V is TRBV6-2 or TRBV6-3 and J is TRBJ2-3; D gene ambiguous. V was pared by 4 bases and J by 4 bases, with 12 bases between. Germline V CDR1 and CDR2: MNHEY, SVGEGT. CDR3 length equals 14 residues. The CDR3 nucleotides read TGTGCCAGCAGTTCGATCCGGTCCGCAGATACGCAGTATTTT. Its protein is CASSSIRSADTQYF.